The rows below give T cell receptor beta chains drawn from one sample of a study of T cells in Graves' hyperthyroidism and ophthalmopathy. TCRdb re-analysed the multiplex PCR reads in MiXCR, keeping a single row per CDR3 protein. The data show under 700,000 distinct CDR3 sequences, around 46% seen once. The sequenced sample consisted of peripheral blood or thyroid tissue (not recorded which). These receptors all come from a woman between 18 and 29 years old with Graves' hyperthyroidism. Both conserved end residues are part of each CDR3. A D gene is named only where the DNA matches it firmly. Clone size, where shown, is once, few, many, or a class for clones that have expanded.

TRBV24-1	.	TRBJ2-5	many	TGTGCCACCAGCGCCGGGATCCAAGAGACCCAGTACTTC	CATSAGIQETQYF
TRBV20-1	.	TRBJ2-3	.	TGCAGTGCTAGAGATCCCACAGATACGCAGTATTTT	CSARDPTDTQYF
TRBV29-1	.	TRBJ1-1	.	TGCAGCGTTGCTTGGGGTGGGAAGGAGACTGAAGCTTTCTTT	CSVAWGGKETEAFF
TRBV5-1	.	TRBJ1-5	few	TGCGCCAGCGCGCGCGGTAGTCAGCCCCAGCATTTT	CASARGSQPQHF
TRBV10-1	.	TRBJ2-1	.	TGCGCCAGCAGTGAGAACTACAATGAGCAGTTCTTC	CASSENYNEQFF
TRBV19	.	TRBJ1-5	.	TGTGCCAGCACCCCCGCGTATAGCAATCAGCCCCAGCATTTT	CASTPAYSNQPQHF
TRBV24-1	TRBD2	TRBJ2-7	.	TGTGCCACCAGTGATGCACAGGGGACTAGCGGCTACGAGCAGTACTTC	CATSDAQGTSGYEQYF
TRBV7-2	.	TRBJ1-6	few	TGTGCCAGCACCCCGAACGGACAACCTAATTCACCCCTCCACTTT	CASTPNGQPNSPLHF
TRBV4-3	.	TRBJ2-6	many	TGCGCCAGCAGTTACAAAACTGGGGCCAACGTCCTGACTTTC	CASSYKTGANVLTF
TRBV19	TRBD1	TRBJ1-2	.	TGTGCCAGCAAAACAGGGGCCTGGGGCTATGGCTACACCTTC	CASKTGAWGYGYTF
TRBV2	TRBD1	TRBJ2-7	many	TGTGCCAGCATTGTGGGACAGGGGGCCTACGAGCAGTACTTC	CASIVGQGAYEQYF
TRBV19	TRBD1	TRBJ1-5	few	TGTGCCAGTAATCATGGGACAGGTAGCAATCAGCCCCAGCATTTT	CASNHGTGSNQPQHF
TRBV3-1	TRBD1	TRBJ2-5	few	TGTGCCAGCAGCCCCCTGGACAGGTTACAGACCCAGTACTTC	CASSPLDRLQTQYF
TRBV24-1	.	TRBJ1-2	.	TGTGCCAGCAGGGTCGGGATTTGGGGGGCTAACTATGGCTACACCTTC	CASRVGIWGANYGYTF
TRBV2	TRBD1	TRBJ1-2	.	TGTGCCAGCATCCGGGCAGGGGGCGCCGATAACTATGGCTACACCTTC	CASIRAGGADNYGYTF
TRBV12-3/TRBV12-4	TRBD1	TRBJ1-1	few	TGTGCCAGTGGACAGGGAGGTTATACTGAAGCTTTCTTT	CASGQGGYTEAFF
TRBV5-1	TRBD1	TRBJ1-1	.	TGCGCCAGCAGCGGGGACAGGGGACTTTCGGTAGCTTTCTTT	CASSGDRGLSVAFF
TRBV15	.	TRBJ2-2	.	TGTGCCACCAGCAGAGTGACGACAGGGGAGCTGTTTTTT	CATSRVTTGELFF
TRBV12-3/TRBV12-4	.	TRBJ1-5	many	TGTGCCAGCGGGTTAGGCTACAATCAGCCCCAGCATTTT	CASGLGYNQPQHF
TRBV10-3	.	TRBJ1-5	many	TGTGCCATCAGTGAGATGCTGAATCAGCCCCAGCATTTT	CAISEMLNQPQHF
TRBV29-1	.	TRBJ1-3	.	TGCAGCGTAGGGGGGGGCTCTGGAAACACCATATATTTT	CSVGGGSGNTIYF
TRBV24-1	.	TRBJ2-2	many	TGTGCCACCAGTGCCGGGTTCTTCACCGGGGAGCTGTTTTTT	CATSAGFFTGELFF
TRBV11-1	.	TRBJ1-4	.	TGTGCCACCTCGAGGGACGATAATGAAAAACTGTTTTTT	CATSRDDNEKLFF
TRBV20-1	.	TRBJ2-5	.	TGCAGTGCTAGAAAATCCAGCGGCAAACAAGAGACCCAGTACTTC	CSARKSSGKQETQYF
TRBV12-3/TRBV12-4	TRBD2	TRBJ2-5	.	TGTGCCAGCAGTGAGGCCGGGACTAGCGGCCGGGAGACCCAGTACTTC	CASSEAGTSGRETQYF
TRBV7-8	.	TRBJ1-2	.	TGTGCCAGCAGCAGGGGTGCAGGGAGCTATGGCTACACCTTC	CASSRGAGSYGYTF
TRBV7-9	TRBD1	TRBJ2-7	few	TGTGCCAGTAGTAGGACAGGGAACTACGAGCAGTACTTC	CASSRTGNYEQYF
TRBV9	TRBD1	TRBJ1-2	once	TGTGCCAGCAGCGGGGGGACAGGGGATTTTGAAGGCTACACCTTC	CASSGGTGDFEGYTF
TRBV2	.	TRBJ1-5	.	TGTGCCAGCAGAGCCGGGACAAGGAATCAGCCCCAGCATTTT	CASRAGTRNQPQHF
TRBV7-2	.	TRBJ1-2	.	TGTGCCAGCAGCTTAGTCGACAGTACCTATGGCTACACCTTC	CASSLVDSTYGYTF
TRBV11-1	TRBD1	TRBJ1-1	.	TGTGCCAGCAGCTTGAGGCAGGGGGCAAGGATAAACACTGAAGCTTTCTTT	CASSLRQGARINTEAFF
TRBV6-1	.	TRBJ2-5	few	TGTGCCAGCAACGCGGTCCGGGAGACCCAGTACTTC	CASNAVRETQYF
TRBV19	TRBD1	TRBJ2-5	once	TGTGCCAGTAGTATAGGGGACAGCCATGAGACCCAGTACTTC	CASSIGDSHETQYF
TRBV20-1	.	TRBJ1-2	few	TGCAGTGCTAGAGATGTTTATAGCGGCTACACCTTC	CSARDVYSGYTF
TRBV25-1	.	TRBJ2-5	.	TGTGCCAGCAGTGCTAGGACAGATTGGGGCAAAGAGACCCAGTACTTC	CASSARTDWGKETQYF
TRBV20-1	.	TRBJ1-1	many	TGCAGTGCTAGATCAGATCCAAACACTGAAGCTTTCTTT	CSARSDPNTEAFF
TRBV7-9	TRBD1	TRBJ2-7	.	TGTGCCAACAGCTTATATTCAGGGGGCGGTTACGAGCAGTACTTC	CANSLYSGGGYEQYF
TRBV7-9	.	TRBJ2-7	.	TGTGCCAGCAGCCCGGGGGACAGACCCTTTTCCTACGAGCAGTACTTC	CASSPGDRPFSYEQYF
TRBV14	.	TRBJ1-1	many	TGTGCCAGCAGCCAAGCGACGGCAGCTGAAGCTTTCTTT	CASSQATAAEAFF
TRBV7-2	TRBD2	TRBJ2-5	few	TGTGCCAGCAGCCCCCGAGGTAGCGGGATGTACCAAGAGACCCAGTACTTC	CASSPRGSGMYQETQYF
TRBV19	TRBD2	TRBJ2-5	many	TGTGCCAGTAGTACCGATAGCGGGAGTGAGACCCAGTACTTC	CASSTDSGSETQYF
TRBV20-1	.	TRBJ2-7	few	TGCAGTGCTAGACCATCTTTGGGCGGCGAGCAGTACTTC	CSARPSLGGEQYF
TRBV5-1	.	TRBJ1-5	few	TGCGCCAGCAGCTTGGGCGGTCGTGGCAATCAGCCCCAGCATTTT	CASSLGGRGNQPQHF
TRBV12-3/TRBV12-4	TRBD1	TRBJ1-2	.	TGTGCCAGCAGTCCCGGACAGGCACAGAGTAACTATGGCTACACCTTC	CASSPGQAQSNYGYTF
TRBV25-1	.	TRBJ2-7	many	TGTGCCAGCAGTCAATGGGGTGTAGGCTACGAGCAGTACTTC	CASSQWGVGYEQYF
TRBV15	TRBD1	TRBJ1-2	.	TGTGCCACCAGCAGAGATACAGGGGGCTATGGCTACACCTTC	CATSRDTGGYGYTF
TRBV2	.	TRBJ2-5	.	TGTGCCATTTACAGGGTCCGCCCTGAACGGTCCCAGTACTTC	CAIYRVRPERSQYF
TRBV6-5	.	TRBJ1-6	few	TGTGCCAGCAGTTTTTGGGACGGGGGGCATTCACCCCTCCACTTT	CASSFWDGGHSPLHF
TRBV25-1	.	TRBJ1-2	.	TGTGCCGGTAAAAACGGGGCCACCAATGGCTACACCTTC	CAGKNGATNGYTF
TRBV20-1	.	TRBJ1-2	.	TGCAGTGCTAGTACGGGACCCTGCTCCTTC	CSASTGPCSF
TRBV30	.	TRBJ1-2	once	TGTGCCTGTGACGGCCTGGACTATGGCTACACCTTC	CACDGLDYGYTF
TRBV2	TRBD1	TRBJ1-5	many	TGTGCCACCTCCTTGGACAGGGACCATCAGCCCCAGCATTTT	CATSLDRDHQPQHF
TRBV5-1	.	TRBJ1-4	.	TGCGCCAGCAGCTTACAGGGTTCGAGCGAAAAACTGTTTTTT	CASSLQGSSEKLFF
TRBV19	TRBD1	TRBJ1-1	.	TGTGCCAGTAGTACCGACAGGGCCAGCTCTGAAGCTTTCTTT	CASSTDRASSEAFF